These T cell receptor beta chains were read from a single sample in a study of cytomegalovirus exposure and HLA in healthy donors. The repertoire was sequenced with immunoSEQ multiplex PCR; TCRdb's copy has only in-frame clones and lacks some. Counted here are about 90,000 clones, around 84% occurring once; the ten biggest clones make up around 4.3%. Material for sequencing was PBMCs. All receptors come from a woman aged 35 to 49 in good health and CMV-seropositive. Both conserved end residues are part of each CDR3. The D gene is left open where the match is weak. Part of the rows lack a size; the others show once, few, many or a class for expanded clones.

j_call v_call cdr3_length d_call clone_size cdr3_aa cdr3_nt
TRBJ2-1 TRBV7-2 15 TRBD1 - CASSLVGTGGDEQFF TGTGCCAGCAGCTTAGTAGGGACAGGGGGCGATGAGCAGTTCTTC
TRBJ2-6 TRBV7-7 18 TRBD2 - CASSPASGQGSGANVLTF TGTGCTAGCAGCCCCGCTAGCGGGCAAGGCTCTGGGGCCAACGTCCTGACTTTC
TRBJ2-3 TRBV5-8 16 TRBD2 - CASSWTSGTVGDTQYF TGTGCCAGCAGCTGGACTAGCGGGACGGTGGGGGATACGCAGTATTTT
TRBJ2-5 TRBV28 16 - once CASSVREQHQRETQYF TGTGCCAGCAGTGTACGGGAACAACATCAGAGAGAGACCCAGTACTTC
TRBJ2-7 TRBV5-6 17 - - CASSLGVGGDRYYEQYF TGTGCCAGCAGCTTGGGCGTTGGTGGAGACAGATACTACGAGCAGTACTTC
TRBJ2-2 TRBV7-6 16 - - CASSSMTTGNGGELFF TGTGCCAGCAGCTCCATGACGACAGGCAATGGCGGGGAGCTGTTTTTT
TRBJ2-6 TRBV10-3 17 TRBD1 few CATSPGQGAGGANVLTF TGTGCCACTTCCCCGGGACAGGGGGCAGGTGGGGCCAACGTCCTGACTTTC
TRBJ2-5 TRBV10-3 16 TRBD2 - CAISESTTSGQETQYF TGTGCCATCAGTGAGTCGACAACTAGCGGCCAAGAGACCCAGTACTTC
TRBJ1-2 TRBV4-3 15 - - CASSQVPGTPYGYTF TGCGCCAGCAGCCAAGTTCCCGGGACACCCTATGGCTACACCTTC
TRBJ1-5 TRBV19 15 TRBD1 - CASSIGQGAGQPQHF TGTGCCAGTAGTATAGGGCAGGGGGCCGGTCAGCCCCAGCATTTT
TRBJ1-1 TRBV6-4 13 - many CASSRLGGTEAFF TGTGCCAGCAGCCGCTTGGGGGGCACTGAAGCTTTCTTT
TRBJ2-1 TRBV7-9 15 TRBD1 - CASSPGQGGRIEQFF TGTGCCAGCAGCCCTGGACAGGGAGGTCGTATTGAGCAGTTCTTC
TRBJ1-1 TRBV19 12 TRBD1 - CASSSRGDEAFF TGTGCCAGTAGTAGCAGGGGGGACGAAGCTTTCTTT
TRBJ1-5 TRBV9 14 - once CASSDTVAGEPQHF TGTGCCAGCAGCGATACAGTGGCGGGAGAGCCCCAGCATTTT
TRBJ2-2 TRBV7-2 15 - - CASSLEGLHIGELFF TGTGCCAGCAGCTTAGAGGGACTCCACATCGGGGAGCTGTTTTTT
TRBJ2-1 TRBV7-2 15 TRBD2 - CASSLSAGGPNEQFF TGTGCCAGCAGCTTATCAGCGGGAGGGCCTAATGAGCAGTTCTTC
TRBJ2-5 TRBV7-3 14 TRBD2 - CASSSSGMGETQYF TGTGCCAGCAGCTCTAGCGGGATGGGAGAGACCCAGTACTTC
TRBJ2-1 TRBV6-5 12 - few CASSRRPGEQFF TGTGCCAGCAGTCGAAGACCGGGTGAGCAGTTCTTC
TRBJ2-7 TRBV9 14 - - CASSVTDSPYEQYF TGTGCCAGCAGCGTAACAGACAGTCCCTACGAGCAGTACTTC
TRBJ2-3 TRBV9 15 - - CALGASRTSTDTQYF TGTGCCCTGGGGGCTAGCAGAACTAGCACAGATACGCAGTATTTT
TRBJ1-5 TRBV6-5 14 TRBD1 few CASRATGGNQPQHF TGTGCCAGCAGAGCCACAGGGGGAAATCAGCCCCAGCATTTT
TRBJ2-6 TRBV4-3 15 - - CASTPGGRGANVLTF TGCGCCAGCACCCCCGGGGGGCGGGGGGCCAACGTCCTGACTTTC
TRBJ2-7 TRBV28 14 TRBD1 - CASSQGAGAWEQYF TGTGCCAGTTCCCAGGGGGCCGGGGCGTGGGAGCAGTACTTC
TRBJ1-2 TRBV4-1 16 - - CASSQEGGLIDYGYTF TGCGCCAGCAGCCAAGAGGGTGGGCTCATTGACTATGGCTACACCTTC
TRBJ2-5 TRBV19 13 TRBD1 - CASGGQGGETQYF TGTGCCAGTGGGGGACAGGGAGGAGAGACCCAGTACTTC
TRBJ2-2 TRBV2 14 TRBD2 many CASSDLAGAGELFF TGTGCCAGCAGTGACCTAGCGGGAGCCGGGGAGCTGTTTTTT
TRBJ2-1 TRBV5-4 15 TRBD2 - CASSGTSGAYNEQFF TGTGCCAGCAGCGGGACTAGCGGGGCCTACAATGAGCAGTTCTTC
TRBJ2-7 TRBV2 14 - - CASSENRSPYEQYF TGTGCCAGCAGTGAAAACAGGAGCCCCTACGAGCAGTACTTC
TRBJ1-5 TRBV7-2 16 - - CASSLALWTGNQPQHF TGTGCCAGCAGCTTAGCGCTGTGGACAGGCAATCAGCCCCAGCATTTT
TRBJ1-1 TRBV7-3 13 - - CASSSYSDTEAFF TGTGCCAGCAGTTCTTACTCCGACACTGAAGCTTTCTTT
TRBJ1-1 TRBV28 12 TRBD1 - CASSFGQVEAFF TGTGCCAGCAGTTTTGGACAGGTTGAAGCTTTCTTT
TRBJ2-3 TRBV5-1 14 - - CASSLELNTDTQYF TGCGCCAGCAGCTTGGAATTAAACACAGATACGCAGTATTTT
TRBJ2-7 TRBV5-1 13 TRBD1 - CASSSGQGDEQYF TGCGCCAGCAGCTCCGGACAGGGAGACGAGCAGTACTTC
TRBJ2-5 TRBV29-1 13 TRBD2 - CSVESRGVETQYF TGCAGCGTTGAAAGTCGGGGGGTGGAGACCCAGTACTTC
TRBJ2-7 TRBV6-1 14 TRBD1 - CASRATGVEYEQYF TGTGCCAGCAGGGCGACAGGGGTTGAGTACGAGCAGTACTTC
TRBJ2-5 TRBV28 16 TRBD1 - CASSPQRQGARETQYF TGTGCCAGCAGTCCCCAGAGACAGGGGGCGCGGGAGACCCAGTACTTC
TRBJ1-5 TRBV9 14 - - CASSETGDSRPQHF TGTGCCAGCAGCGAGACAGGTGATTCTCGGCCCCAGCATTTT
TRBJ1-1 TRBV5-1 15 TRBD1 - CASSLAPTGGTEAFF TGCGCCAGCAGCTTGGCCCCCACAGGGGGCACTGAAGCTTTCTTT
TRBJ1-2 TRBV14 16 - - CASSPLWKGANYGYTF TGTGCCAGCAGCCCGCTTTGGAAGGGAGCTAACTATGGCTACACCTTC
TRBJ1-5 TRBV2 15 - - CASSEGAISNQPQHF TGTGCCAGCAGTGAAGGGGCAATAAGCAATCAGCCCCAGCATTTT
TRBJ2-1 TRBV28 17 TRBD2 - CASISEVGLAGSDEQFF TGTGCCAGCATTTCCGAGGTTGGGCTAGCGGGATCGGATGAGCAGTTCTTC
TRBJ2-2 TRBV6-5 15 - - CASKDGPGDTGELFF TGTGCCAGCAAAGATGGACCCGGGGACACCGGGGAGCTGTTTTTT
TRBJ1-6 TRBV30 15 - - CAWSVGGSYNSPLHF TGTGCCTGGAGTGTAGGCGGTTCCTATAATTCACCCCTCCACTTT
TRBJ1-1 TRBV5-6 14 - few CASSLGRSNTEAFF TGTGCCAGCAGCTTGGGCAGATCCAACACTGAAGCTTTCTTT
TRBJ2-1 TRBV7-9 13 - - CASSPSGGGEQFF TGTGCCAGCAGCCCCTCCGGGGGAGGAGAGCAGTTCTTC
TRBJ2-5 TRBV4-3 15 TRBD2 - CASSQLAGGKETQYF TGCGCCAGCAGCCAATTGGCGGGAGGAAAGGAGACCCAGTACTTC
TRBJ1-2 TRBV6-5 13 - once CASSAGEPYGYTF TGTGCCAGCAGCGCAGGGGAACCCTATGGCTACACCTTC
TRBJ2-1 TRBV7-3 16 TRBD2 - CASSLNSGSSYNEQFF TGTGCCAGCAGCTTAAACAGCGGGAGTTCCTACAATGAGCAGTTCTTC
TRBJ1-3 TRBV30 16 - few CAWSVPRQAVGNTIYF TGTGCCTGGAGTGTCCCCAGACAGGCCGTAGGAAACACCATATATTTT
TRBJ2-5 TRBV5-5 16 - - CASGFRGGGGEETQYF TGTGCCAGCGGATTTCGCGGCGGAGGAGGAGAAGAGACCCAGTACTTC